This T cell receptor beta chain was sequenced in a study of CD8+ T cells in alopecia areata. Worth noting for this clone: Additional DNA sequences in this sample encode the identical CDR3.

Sequencing relied on a cDNA template that was reverse transcribed from extracted RNA. The method was immunoSEQ multiplex PCR; TCRdb's version includes in-frame clones alone and lacks a portion of them. Among about 140,000 clones listed, roughly half were seen once. The V gene's germline CDR1 is KGHSH and CDR2 LQKENI. The CDR3 is made up of 15 amino acids. V lost 0 bases, J lost 1 base, and 6 bases lay in between. The chain is built from TRBV18 and TRBJ2-2; D may be TRBD1 or TRBD2 (5 bases each). The clonotype was recovered from a human donor with alopecia areata. The source material was CD4+ T cells sorted from blood, sampled at week 0. CDR3 DNA: TGTGCCAGCTCACCACCGAGGGGGAACACCGGGGAGCTGTTTTTT. Its protein is CASSPPRGNTGELFF.